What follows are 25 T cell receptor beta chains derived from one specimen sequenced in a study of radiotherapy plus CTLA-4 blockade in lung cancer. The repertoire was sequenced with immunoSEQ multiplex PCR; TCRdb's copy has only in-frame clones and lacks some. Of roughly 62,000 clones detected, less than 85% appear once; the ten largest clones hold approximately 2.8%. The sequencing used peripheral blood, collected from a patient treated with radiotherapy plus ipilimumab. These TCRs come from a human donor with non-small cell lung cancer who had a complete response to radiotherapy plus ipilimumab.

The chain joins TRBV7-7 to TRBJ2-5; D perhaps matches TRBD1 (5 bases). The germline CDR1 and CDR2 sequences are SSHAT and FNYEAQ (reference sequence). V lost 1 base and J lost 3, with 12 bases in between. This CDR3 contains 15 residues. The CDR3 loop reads CASSLVFQGKETQYF. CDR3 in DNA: TGTGCCAGCAGCTTAGTGTTTCAGGGAAAAGAGACCCAGTACTTC.

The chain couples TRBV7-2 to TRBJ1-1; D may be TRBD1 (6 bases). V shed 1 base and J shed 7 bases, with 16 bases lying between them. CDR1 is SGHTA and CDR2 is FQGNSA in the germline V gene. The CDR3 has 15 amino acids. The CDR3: CASSLVGSGQREAFF. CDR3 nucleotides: TGTGCCAGCAGCTTAGTCGGATCAGGACAGCGTGAAGCTTTCTTT.

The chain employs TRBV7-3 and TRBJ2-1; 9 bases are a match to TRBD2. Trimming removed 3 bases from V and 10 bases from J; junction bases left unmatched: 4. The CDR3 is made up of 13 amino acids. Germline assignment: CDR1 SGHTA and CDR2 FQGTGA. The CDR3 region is CASSFQTSGEQFF. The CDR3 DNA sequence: TGTGCCAGCAGCTTCCAGACTAGCGGAGAGCAGTTCTTC.

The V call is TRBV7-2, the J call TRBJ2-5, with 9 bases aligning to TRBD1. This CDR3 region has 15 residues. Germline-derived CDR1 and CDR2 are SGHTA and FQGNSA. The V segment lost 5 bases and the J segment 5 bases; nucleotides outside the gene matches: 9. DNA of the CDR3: TGTGCCAGCAGCCAGGACAGGGGTGCCAGGGAGACCCAGTACTTC. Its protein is CASSQDRGARETQYF.

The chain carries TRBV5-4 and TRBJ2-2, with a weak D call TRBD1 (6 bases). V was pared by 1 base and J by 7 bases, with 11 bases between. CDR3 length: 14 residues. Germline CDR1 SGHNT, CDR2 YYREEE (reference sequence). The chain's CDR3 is CASSLIGGGGELFF. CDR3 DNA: TGTGCCAGCAGCTTGATAGGGGGTGGCGGGGAGCTGTTTTTT.

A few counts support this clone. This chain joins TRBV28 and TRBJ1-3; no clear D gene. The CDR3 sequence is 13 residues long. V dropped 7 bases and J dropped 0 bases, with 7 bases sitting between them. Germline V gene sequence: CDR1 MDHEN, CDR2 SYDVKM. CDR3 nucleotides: TGTGCCAGCATACAATTCTCTGGAAACACCATATATTTT. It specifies CASIQFSGNTIYF.

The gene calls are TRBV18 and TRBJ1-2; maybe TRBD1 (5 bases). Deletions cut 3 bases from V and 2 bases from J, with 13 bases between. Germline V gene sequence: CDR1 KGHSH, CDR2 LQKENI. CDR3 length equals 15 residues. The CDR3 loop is CASSPSSGFNYGYTF. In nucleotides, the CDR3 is TGTGCCAGCTCACCTTCTTCAGGGTTCAACTATGGCTACACCTTC. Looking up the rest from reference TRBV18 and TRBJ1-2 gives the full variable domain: NAGVMQNPRHLVRRRGQEARLRCSPMKGHSHVYWYRQLPEEGLKFMVYLQKENIIDESGMPKERFSAEFPKEGPSILRIQQVVRGDSAAYFCASSPSSGFNYGYTFGSGTRLTVV.

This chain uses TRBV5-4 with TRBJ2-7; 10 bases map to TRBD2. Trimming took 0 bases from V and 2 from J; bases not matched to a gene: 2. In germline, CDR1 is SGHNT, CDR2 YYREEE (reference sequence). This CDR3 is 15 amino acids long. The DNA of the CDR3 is TGTGCCAGCAGCTTGGGGCTAGCGGGAGCCTACGAGCAGTACTTC. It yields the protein CASSLGLAGAYEQYF.

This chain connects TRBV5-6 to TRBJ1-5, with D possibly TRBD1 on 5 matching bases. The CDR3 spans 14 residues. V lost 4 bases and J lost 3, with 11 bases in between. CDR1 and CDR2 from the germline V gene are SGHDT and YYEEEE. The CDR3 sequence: CASSPGHFNQPQHF. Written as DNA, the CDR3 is TGTGCCAGCAGCCCCGGACATTTCAATCAGCCCCAGCATTTT.

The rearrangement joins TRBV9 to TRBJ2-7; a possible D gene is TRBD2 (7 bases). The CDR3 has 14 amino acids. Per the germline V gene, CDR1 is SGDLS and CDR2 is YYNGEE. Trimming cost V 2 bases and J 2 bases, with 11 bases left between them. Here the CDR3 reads CASSVSGTTYEQYF. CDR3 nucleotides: TGTGCCAGCAGCGTGAGCGGGACAACCTACGAGCAGTACTTC. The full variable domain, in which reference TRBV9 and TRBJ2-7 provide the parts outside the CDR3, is DSGVTQTPKHLITATGQRVTLRCSPRSGDLSVYWYQQSLDQGLQFLIQYYNGEERAKGNILERFSAQQFPDLHSELNLSSLELGDSALYFCASSVSGTTYEQYFGPGTRLTVT.

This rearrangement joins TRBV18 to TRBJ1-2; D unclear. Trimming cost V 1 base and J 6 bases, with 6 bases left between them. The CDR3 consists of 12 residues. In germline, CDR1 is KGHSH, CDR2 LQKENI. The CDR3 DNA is TGTGCCAGCTCACCACTCCAGAATGGCTACACCTTC. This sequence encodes CASSPLQNGYTF.

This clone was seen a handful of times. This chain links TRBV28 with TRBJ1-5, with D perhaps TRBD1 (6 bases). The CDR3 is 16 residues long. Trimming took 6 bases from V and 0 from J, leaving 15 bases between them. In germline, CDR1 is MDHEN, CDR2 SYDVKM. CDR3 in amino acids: CASRSKGGNSNQPQHF. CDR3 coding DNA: TGTGCCAGCAGAAGTAAAGGGGGAAATAGCAATCAGCCCCAGCATTTT.

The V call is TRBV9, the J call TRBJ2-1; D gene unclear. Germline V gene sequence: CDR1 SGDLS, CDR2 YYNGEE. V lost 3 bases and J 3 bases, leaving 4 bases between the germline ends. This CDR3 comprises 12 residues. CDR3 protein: CASSGHYNEQFF. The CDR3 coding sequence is TGTGCCAGCAGCGGACACTACAATGAGCAGTTCTTC.

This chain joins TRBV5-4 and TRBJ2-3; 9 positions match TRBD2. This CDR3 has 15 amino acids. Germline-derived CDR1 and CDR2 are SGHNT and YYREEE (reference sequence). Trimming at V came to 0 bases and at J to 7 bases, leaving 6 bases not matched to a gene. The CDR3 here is CASSLELAGGNTQYF. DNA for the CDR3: TGTGCCAGCAGCTTGGAACTAGCGGGTGGTAATACGCAGTATTTT. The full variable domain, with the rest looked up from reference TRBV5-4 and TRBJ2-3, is ETGVTQSPTHLIKTRGQQVTLRCSSQSGHNTVSWYQQALGQGPQFIFQYYREEENGRGNFPPRFSGLQFPNYSSELNVNALELDDSALYLCASSLELAGGNTQYFGPGTRLTVL.

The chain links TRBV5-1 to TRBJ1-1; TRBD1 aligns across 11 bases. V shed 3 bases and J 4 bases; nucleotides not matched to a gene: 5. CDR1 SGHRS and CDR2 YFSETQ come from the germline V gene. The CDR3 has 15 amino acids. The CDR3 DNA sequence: TGCGCCAGCAGCTCCGGACAGGGGGCGAGCACTGAAGCTTTCTTT. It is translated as CASSSGQGASTEAFF.

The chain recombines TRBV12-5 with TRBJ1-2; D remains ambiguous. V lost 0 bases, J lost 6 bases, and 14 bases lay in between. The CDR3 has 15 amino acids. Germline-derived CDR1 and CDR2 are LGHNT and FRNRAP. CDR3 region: CASGLVIPSRDGYTF. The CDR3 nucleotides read TGTGCTAGTGGTTTGGTAATCCCCTCTAGAGATGGCTACACCTTC.

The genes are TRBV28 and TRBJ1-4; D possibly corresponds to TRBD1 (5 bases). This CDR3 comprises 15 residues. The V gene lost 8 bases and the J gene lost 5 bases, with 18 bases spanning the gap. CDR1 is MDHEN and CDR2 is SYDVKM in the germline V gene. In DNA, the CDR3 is TGTGCCAGCGGCTTTACATCAGGGTTAAATGAAAAACTGTTTTTT. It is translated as CASGFTSGLNEKLFF. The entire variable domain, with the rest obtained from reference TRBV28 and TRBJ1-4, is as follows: DVKVTQSSRYLVKRTGEKVFLECVQDMDHENMFWYRQDPGLGLRLIYFSYDVKMKEKGDIPEGYSVSREKKERFSLILESASTNQTSMYLCASGFTSGLNEKLFFGSGTQLSVL.

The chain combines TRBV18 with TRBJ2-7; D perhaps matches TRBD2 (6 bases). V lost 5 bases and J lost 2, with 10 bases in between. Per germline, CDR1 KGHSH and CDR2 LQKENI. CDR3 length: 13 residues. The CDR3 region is CASSALATYEQYF. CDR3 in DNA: TGTGCCAGCTCAGCCCTAGCGACCTACGAGCAGTACTTC.

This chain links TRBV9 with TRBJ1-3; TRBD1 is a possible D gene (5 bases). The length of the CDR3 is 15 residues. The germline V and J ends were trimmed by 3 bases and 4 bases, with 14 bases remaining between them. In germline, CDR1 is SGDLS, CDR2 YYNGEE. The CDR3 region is CASSASGYAGNTIYF. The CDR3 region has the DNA TGTGCCAGCAGCGCCTCAGGGTACGCGGGAAACACCATATATTTT.

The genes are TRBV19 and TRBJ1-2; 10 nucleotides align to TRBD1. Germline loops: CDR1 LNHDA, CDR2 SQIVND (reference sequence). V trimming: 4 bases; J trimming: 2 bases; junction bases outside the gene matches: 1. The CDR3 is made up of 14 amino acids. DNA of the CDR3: TGTGCCAGTAGTAGGGGACAGGGGAACTATGGCTACACCTTC. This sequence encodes CASSRGQGNYGYTF.

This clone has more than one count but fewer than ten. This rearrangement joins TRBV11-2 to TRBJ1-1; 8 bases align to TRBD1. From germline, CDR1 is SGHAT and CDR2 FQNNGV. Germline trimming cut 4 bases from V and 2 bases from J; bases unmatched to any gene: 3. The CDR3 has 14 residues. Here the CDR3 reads CASSYRGGNTEAFF. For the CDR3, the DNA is TGTGCCAGCAGCTACAGGGGGGGTAACACTGAAGCTTTCTTT.

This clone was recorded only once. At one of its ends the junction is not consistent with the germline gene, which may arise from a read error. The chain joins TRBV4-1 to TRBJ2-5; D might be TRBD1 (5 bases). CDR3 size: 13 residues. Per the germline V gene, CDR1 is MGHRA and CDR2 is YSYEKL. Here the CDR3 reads CASSQDPGHPNHF. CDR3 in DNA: TGCGCCAGCAGCCAAGATCCAGGACACCCCAACCACTTC.

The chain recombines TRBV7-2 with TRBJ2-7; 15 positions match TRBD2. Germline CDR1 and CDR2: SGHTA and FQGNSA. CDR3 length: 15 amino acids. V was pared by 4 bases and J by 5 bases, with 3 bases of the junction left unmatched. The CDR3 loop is CASSSRTSGGDEQYF. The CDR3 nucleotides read TGTGCCAGCAGCTCGCGGACTAGCGGGGGGGACGAGCAGTACTTC.

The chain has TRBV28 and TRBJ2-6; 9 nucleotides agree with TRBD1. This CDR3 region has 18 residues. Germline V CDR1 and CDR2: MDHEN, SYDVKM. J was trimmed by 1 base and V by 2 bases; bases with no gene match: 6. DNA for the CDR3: TGTGCCAGCAGTTTAAGGACAGGGGTTAGGTCTGGGGCCAACGTCCTGACTTTC. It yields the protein CASSLRTGVRSGANVLTF.

CDR3 loop: CASSEVHGNTEAFF. CDR3 nucleotides: TGTGCCAGCAGTGAAGTGCACGGGAACACTGAAGCTTTCTTT. The chain employs TRBV6-1 and TRBJ1-1; D gene unclear. V gave up 1 base and J gave up 1 base, with 7 bases separating them. The CDR3 has 14 amino acids. Per germline, CDR1 MNHNS and CDR2 SASEGT.